This T cell receptor (beta chain) was sequenced for a study of blood T cell repertoires in COVID-19. In the authors' methods: Amplifying reference gene primers gave estimates of nucleated cell counts. Method: immunoSEQ multiplex PCR; TCRdb's copy keeps in-frame clones and lacks some. V, J and clone size derive from that table, while D and trimming were established from the DNA sequence. The top ten hold 2% to 2.5% of the sample, which has some 120,000 clones, approximately 87% seen once. The CDR3 sequence is 15 residues long. V was clipped by 3 bases and J by 6 bases, with 15 bases between them. In germline, CDR1 is LNHDA, CDR2 SQIVND (reference sequence).

Sequenced: peripheral blood. This rearrangement joins TRBV19 to TRBJ1-5; TRBD1 might be the D (5 bases). The sequence derives from a man under 40 with acute or convalescent COVID-19. The CDR3 DNA reads TGTGCCAGTAGTATTCGGGAGGGGTTGGGTCAGCCCCAGCATTTT. It yields the protein CASSIREGLGQPQHF.